This TCR beta chain was sequenced in a study of blood T cell repertoires in COVID-19. Study information: Spain, Italy and the United States supplied samples that represented acute and convalescent COVID-19.

Germline lookup yields CDR1 SNHLY and CDR2 FYNNEI. Trimming stripped 6 bases from V and 2 bases from J, with 13 bases between. This CDR3 spans 15 amino acids. In the source study's methods: Using reference gene primer amplification, nucleated cell counts were estimated. Profiling relied on immunoSEQ multiplex PCR, and the TCRdb table lists in-frame clones only, not all of them. From that table come the V and J calls and clone size; the DNA was used to work out D and trimming. In the table there are roughly 430,000 clones, roughly 88% of which are singletons. Exposed participants came across a COVID-19 case within 2 weeks before study entry.

The source of this sequence is a woman under 30 who had been exposed to COVID-19. What was sequenced was PBMCs or T cells enriched from blood (not recorded which). The chain joins TRBV2 to TRBJ2-2; D may be TRBD1 (6 bases). CDR3 sequence reads: CASRETGLNTGELFF. Here the CDR3 DNA reads TGTGCCAGCAGGGAGACAGGCTTAAACACCGGGGAGCTGTTTTTT.